These 24 T cell receptor beta chains were all obtained from the same sample, sequenced in a study of Ad26.COV2.S vaccination and SARS-CoV-2 variants (dated by TCRdb to the early 2020s). The time point label of this sample denotes: individuals recovered from natural SARS-CoV-2 infection. Library prep was done by the immunoSEQ multiplex PCR assay. TCRdb obtained this table from immuneACCESS and retained in-frame rearrangements with V and J assigned. These tables miss some clones; where compared with another copy, unresolved V genes account for less than half of the shortfall, and the remainder is unexplained. Across this sample there are roughly 100,000 clones, with around 82% seen only once. The ten most abundant clones make up roughly 17% of the sample. The sample was peripheral blood, taken after recovery from COVID-19. These receptors were taken from a human donor who had recovered from COVID-19.

V usage is TRBV18 and J usage is TRBJ2-7; D is undetermined. V was cut by 1 base and J by 0 bases, with 10 bases left in between. Germline V gene data show CDR1 as KGHSH and CDR2 as LQKENI. CDR3 size: 15 residues. CDR3 bases: TGTGCCAGCTCACCACGCAGCGAGAGCTCCTACGAGCAGTACTTC. As protein: CASSPRSESSYEQYF. The full variable domain, in which reference TRBV18 and TRBJ2-7 provide the parts outside the CDR3, is NAGVMQNPRHLVRRRGQEARLRCSPMKGHSHVYWYRQLPEEGLKFMVYLQKENIIDESGMPKERFSAEFPKEGPSILRIQQVVRGDSAAYFCASSPRSESSYEQYFGPGTRLTVT.

The chain employs TRBV2 and TRBJ2-5, with D tentatively TRBD2 (6 bases). Trimming removed 3 bases at V and 4 bases at J, with 12 bases between. CDR1 SNHLY and CDR2 FYNNEI come from the germline V gene. This CDR3 spans 14 amino acids. The CDR3 reads CASSDGQGLETQYF. CDR3 nucleotide sequence: TGTGCCAGCAGTGACGGGCAGGGACTAGAGACCCAGTACTTC.

The rearrangement joins TRBV4-3 to TRBJ1-2; 9 bases align to TRBD1. The CDR3 length is 14 residues. Germline V gene sequence: CDR1 LGHNA, CDR2 YSLEER. V shed 4 bases, J shed 4 bases, and the junction held 4 bases outside the gene matches. CDR3 sequence: CASSRDRAAYGYTF. As DNA, the CDR3 is TGCGCCAGCAGCCGGGACAGGGCTGCCTATGGCTACACCTTC.

The rearrangement joins TRBV20-1 to TRBJ2-1; 7 bases agree with TRBD1. CDR1 DFQATT and CDR2 SNEGSKA come from the germline V gene (reference sequence). Trimming at V came to 3 bases and at J to 5 bases, leaving 4 bases not matched to a gene. This CDR3 comprises 13 residues. This CDR3 reads CSASWDRNNEQFF. Written as DNA, the CDR3 is TGCAGTGCTAGTTGGGACAGAAACAATGAGCAGTTCTTC.

The gene calls are TRBV5-4 and TRBJ2-1; D gene uncertain. Germline CDR1 is SGHNT and CDR2 is YYREEE (reference sequence). Trimming cost V 4 bases and J 3 bases, with 5 bases left between them. The CDR3 is 12 amino acids. For the CDR3, the DNA is TGTGCCAGCAGCCCGCGCTACAATGAGCAGTTCTTC. It codes for CASSPRYNEQFF.

The gene calls are TRBV19 and TRBJ1-5; D uncertain. The germline V gene encodes CDR1 LNHDA and CDR2 SQIVND (reference sequence). The CDR3 consists of 15 residues. Trimming removed 9 bases at V and 3 bases at J, with 18 bases between. The CDR3 DNA reads as TGTGCCAGCTCGGGTCTGTCGGAGACCAATCAGCCCCAGCATTTT. Residues: CASSGLSETNQPQHF.

The chain uses TRBV28 and TRBJ2-3; 10 bases match TRBD2. The ends lost 7 bases at V and 6 bases at J; junction bases unmatched: 16. Germline V CDR1 and CDR2: MDHEN, SYDVKM. This CDR3 is 17 amino acids long. This chain's CDR3 is CASTGGLAGDQGDTQYF. For the CDR3, the DNA is TGTGCCAGCACCGGCGGGCTAGCGGGGGACCAGGGGGATACGCAGTATTTT.

This sequence joins TRBV4-3 and TRBJ1-1, with TRBD1 identical over 10 bases. V shed 0 bases and J 5 bases; nucleotides not matched to a gene: 12. Germline loops: CDR1 LGHNA, CDR2 YSLEER. The CDR3 runs 18 residues. The chain's CDR3 is CASSQDPPRTGGWTEAFF. CDR3 nucleotides: TGCGCCAGCAGCCAAGACCCCCCCAGGACAGGGGGATGGACTGAAGCTTTCTTT.

V is TRBV6-6 and J is TRBJ1-3; D unresolved. Germline CDR1 reads MNHNY; CDR2 reads SVGAGI (reference sequence). V shed 5 bases and J shed 0 bases, with 5 bases lying between them. The CDR3 runs 13 residues. CDR3 DNA sequence: TGTGCCAGCAGTGATTACTCTGGAAACACCATATATTTT. Its translation: CASSDYSGNTIYF.

The genes are TRBV9 and TRBJ1-1, with 11 bases identical to TRBD1. Germline V gives CDR1 SGDLS, CDR2 YYNGEE. The CDR3 length is 16 residues. Trimming at V came to 3 bases and at J to 5 bases, leaving 9 bases not matched to a gene. In nucleotides, the CDR3 is TGTGCCAGCAGCGGGGGACAGGGGGTAGGATGGACTGAAGCTTTCTTT. This translates into CASSGGQGVGWTEAFF.

The rearrangement links TRBV18 to TRBJ2-7; D unclear. The CDR3 extends over 16 amino acids. CDR1 and CDR2 (germline): KGHSH, LQKENI. Trimming stripped 4 bases from V and 2 bases from J, with 18 bases between. CDR3 DNA sequence: TGTGCCAGCTCACTCAGTGAGAGTGCAAGAACCTACGAGCAGTACTTC. This sequence encodes CASSLSESARTYEQYF. The full variable domain, in which reference TRBV18 and TRBJ2-7 provide the parts outside the CDR3, is NAGVMQNPRHLVRRRGQEARLRCSPMKGHSHVYWYRQLPEEGLKFMVYLQKENIIDESGMPKERFSAEFPKEGPSILRIQQVVRGDSAAYFCASSLSESARTYEQYFGPGTRLTVT.

This chain uses TRBV6-2 or TRBV6-3 with TRBJ2-7, with D perhaps assigned TRBD1 or TRBD2 (5 bases each). Trimming took off 5 bases at V and 2 bases at J, with 19 bases between the two ends. Germline values: CDR1 MNHEY, CDR2 SVGEGT. The CDR3 totals 16 residues. In DNA, the CDR3 is TGTGCCAGCAGTCAAGGCTCCTGGGACGTCCCCTACGAGCAGTACTTC. It codes for CASSQGSWDVPYEQYF.

For this clone: The identical CDR3 is also encoded by other nucleotide sequences in the sample. The chain's CDR3 is CASSLDRDTEAFF. In DNA form, the CDR3 reads TGTGCCAGCAGCTTGGACAGGGATACTGAAGCTTTCTTT. The rearrangement links TRBV11-2 to TRBJ1-1; 8 nucleotides line up with TRBD1. The CDR3 has 13 residues. In germline, CDR1 is SGHAT, CDR2 FQNNGV. The V segment lost 3 bases and the J segment 5 bases; nucleotides outside the gene matches: 2.

V is TRBV28 and J is TRBJ1-6; D gene uncertain. The length of the CDR3 is 15 residues. CDR1 and CDR2 (germline): MDHEN, SYDVKM. V shed 4 bases and J shed 7 bases, with 14 bases lying between them. In nucleotides, the CDR3 is TGTGCCAGCAGTTCAATCGACCGACCCAATTCACCCCTCCACTTT. Translated: CASSSIDRPNSPLHF.

The rearrangement links TRBV6-5 to TRBJ1-1; TRBD1 agrees at 7 bases. This CDR3 has 14 residues. Germline V CDR1 and CDR2: MNHEY, SVGAGI. V shed 4 bases, J shed 3 bases, and the junction held 5 bases outside the gene matches. The CDR3 region is CASSSQGVDTEAFF. DNA for the CDR3: TGTGCCAGCAGTTCCCAGGGGGTTGACACTGAAGCTTTCTTT.

This clone came up a few times. CDR3 sequence (DNA): TGTGCCAGCAGTGAATTCGGTCTAGGGCAGGGGCACACCGGGGAGCTGTTTTTT. Translation gives CASSEFGLGQGHTGELFF. This chain connects TRBV6-1 to TRBJ2-2; D perhaps matches TRBD1 (6 bases). This CDR3 comprises 18 residues. The germline gives CDR1 MNHNS, CDR2 SASEGT. V gave up 2 bases and J gave up 3 bases, with 19 bases separating them.

The chain joins TRBV11-3 to TRBJ2-7, with 8 bases identical to TRBD1. J lost 5 bases, V lost 0 bases, and 12 bases had no gene match. CDR1 SGHNT and CDR2 YENEEA come from the germline V gene. The CDR3 sequence is 17 residues long. The DNA for the CDR3 is TGTGCCAGCAGCTTAGATAGTGGACAGGGAGTCCCTAACGAGCAGTACTTC. As protein: CASSLDSGQGVPNEQYF.

On this clone itself: One end of the junction does not line up with germline, which may come from a read error. The chain joins TRBV7-6 to TRBJ1-1; D ambiguous. In germline, CDR1 is SGHVS, CDR2 FNYEAQ. CDR3 length equals 14 residues. DNA for the CDR3: TGTGCCAGCAGCTTAGGGCCGGCCCAACCCCCAGCGGTCTTT. Its protein product is CASSLGPAQPPAVF.

This clone has just a few counts. The chain recombines TRBV19 with TRBJ1-4; D call uncertain. The CDR3 sequence is 14 residues long. Germline-derived CDR1 and CDR2 are LNHDA and SQIVND (reference sequence). Trimming removed 3 bases from V and 0 bases from J, with 5 bases in between. CDR3 nucleotide sequence: TGTGCCAGTAGTATTTCCTCAACTAATGAAAAACTGTTTTTT. This sequence encodes CASSISSTNEKLFF.

The chain uses TRBV6-2 or TRBV6-3 and TRBJ2-2; 10 nucleotides line up with TRBD1. Unmatched junction bases numbered 7, after V lost 6 bases and J lost 6 bases. Germline V gene sequence: CDR1 MNHEY, CDR2 SVGEGT. The CDR3 is 15 amino acids. CDR3 nucleotide sequence: TGTGCCAGCAGCCGACAGGGGGCAGGTCCCGGGGAGCTGTTTTTT. Translating gives CASSRQGAGPGELFF.

This chain links TRBV6-2 or TRBV6-3 with TRBJ1-2, with 12 bases identical to TRBD1. The CDR3 covers 15 residues. Germline V gene sequence: CDR1 MNHEY, CDR2 SVGEGT. V was clipped by 5 bases and J by 8 bases; unmatched bases: 9. CDR3 nucleotide sequence: TGTGCCAGCAGTACGCGGGACAGGGGGCGTCGGGGCTACACCTTC. It translates to CASSTRDRGRRGYTF.

The rearrangement links TRBV19 to TRBJ1-4; 8 bases fit TRBD1. The CDR3 sequence is 15 residues long. Germline-derived CDR1 and CDR2 are LNHDA and SQIVND (reference sequence). V was pared by 4 bases and J by 4 bases, with 5 bases of the junction left unmatched. CDR3 protein: CASSTGQGDNEKLFF. CDR3 nucleotide sequence: TGTGCCAGTAGTACCGGACAGGGAGATAATGAAAAACTGTTTTTT.

V gene TRBV7-9 combines with J gene TRBJ1-2; D is ambiguous. This CDR3 contains 17 residues. CDR1 is SEHNR, CDR2 FQNEAQ, per germline (reference sequence). The V end was cut by 1 base, the J end by 8 bases, with 23 bases between. The CDR3 region is CASSLGRAGLTPGGYTF. CDR3 sequence (DNA): TGTGCCAGCAGCTTAGGAAGGGCAGGCCTAACCCCAGGAGGCTACACCTTC. Using reference TRBV7-9 and TRBJ1-2 for the parts outside the CDR3, the full variable domain is DTGVSQNPRHKITKRGQNVTFRCDPISEHNRLYWYRQTLGQGPEFLTYFQNEAQLEKSRLLSDRFSAERPKGSFSTLEIQRTEQGDSAMYLCASSLGRAGLTPGGYTFGSGTRLTVV.

J is TRBJ2-2 and V is TRBV29-1, with a tentative D call TRBD1 (6 bases). Germline V gives CDR1 SQVTM, CDR2 ANQGSEA. This CDR3 has 14 amino acids. V lost 7 bases, J lost 0 bases, and 12 bases lay in between. The CDR3 bases are TGCAGCGCCCAGACAGGCGCGAACACCGGGGAGCTGTTTTTT. It translates to CSAQTGANTGELFF.